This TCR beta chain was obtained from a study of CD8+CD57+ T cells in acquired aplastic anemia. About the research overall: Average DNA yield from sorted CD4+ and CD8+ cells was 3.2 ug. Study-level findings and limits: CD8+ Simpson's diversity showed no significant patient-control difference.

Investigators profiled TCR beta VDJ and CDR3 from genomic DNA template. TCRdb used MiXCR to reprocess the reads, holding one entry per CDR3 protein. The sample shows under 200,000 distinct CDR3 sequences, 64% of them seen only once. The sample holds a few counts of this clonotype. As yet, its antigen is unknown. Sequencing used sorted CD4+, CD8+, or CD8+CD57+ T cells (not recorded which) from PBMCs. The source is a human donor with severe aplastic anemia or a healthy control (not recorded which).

The CDR3 protein is CASSQVLGLARQETQYF. The CDR3 nucleotides are TGCGCCAGCAGCCAAGTCTTGGGACTAGCCCGCCAAGAGACCCAGTACTTC. V and J are TRBV4-1 and TRBJ2-5; TRBD2 aligns across 9 bases. The CDR3 is 17 amino acids. The germline gives CDR1 MGHRA, CDR2 YSYEKL. V gave up 1 base and J gave up 1 base; unmatched junction bases: 7.